This passage covers 30 T cell receptor beta chains from one sample sequenced in a study of shared clonotypes between healthy human individuals. TCRdb's copy holds only in-frame clones and misses some; the assay was immunoSEQ multiplex PCR. This sample has 2.3 million or so clones, with 93% found just once. The material sequenced was naive CD4+ T cells from PBMCs. Described subset: CD45RA+ positively selected. All receptors derive from a man younger than 35 in good health. Some clones in this sample may be carry-over from other donors' samples.

The V call is TRBV28, the J call TRBJ2-2, with 9 bases fitting TRBD2. CDR3 size: 15 residues. Germline assignment: CDR1 MDHEN and CDR2 SYDVKM. With 6 bases clipped from V and 5 bases from J, the junction kept 7 bases outside the gene matches. The CDR3, as DNA: TGTGCCAGCAGCTCCGGGACTAGCCCGACCGGGGAGCTGTTTTTT. Its translation: CASSSGTSPTGELFF.

The J gene is TRBJ1-1, the V gene TRBV15; 10 nucleotides align to TRBD1. Germline loops: CDR1 LNHNV, CDR2 YYDKDF (reference sequence). The CDR3 has 15 amino acids. J was trimmed by 5 bases and V by 2 bases; bases with no gene match: 5. CDR3 DNA sequence: TGTGCCACCAGCAGACCAGGGACAGGGGCTACTGAAGCTTTCTTT. It specifies CATSRPGTGATEAFF.

In DNA form, the CDR3 reads TGTGCCAGCAGCCATGGGAACTCTGGAAACACCATATATTTT. It yields the protein CASSHGNSGNTIYF. The V and J genes are TRBV5-5 and TRBJ1-3; D is unresolved. The CDR3 is 14 amino acids. Germline CDR1 is SGHKS and CDR2 is YYEKEE (reference sequence). The V end lost 4 bases, the J end lost 0 bases, and 8 bases lay between the germline ends.

The chain recombines TRBV19 with TRBJ2-5; possible D gene TRBD2, 6 bases. V was shortened by 1 base and J by 1 base, with 16 bases between the two germline ends. Germline V lookup: CDR1 LNHDA, CDR2 SQIVND (reference sequence). This CDR3 has 17 residues. CDR3 coding DNA: TGTGCCAGTAGTATAGGCAGCACTAGCAGTATCCAAGAGACCCAGTACTTC. Protein sequence: CASSIGSTSSIQETQYF.

To note about this clone: Other DNA sequences in the same sample also yield this CDR3. The genes are TRBV28 and TRBJ2-7; 8 bases are a match to TRBD1. The trim removed 3 bases at V and 2 bases at J, leaving 3 bases unmatched. Germline-derived CDR1 and CDR2 are MDHEN and SYDVKM. This CDR3 contains 14 residues. For the CDR3, the DNA is TGTGCCAGCAGTTTGGGACAGGCGCCCTACGAGCAGTACTTC. It specifies CASSLGQAPYEQYF.

The chain has TRBV6-6 and TRBJ1-2, with D uncertain. Germline-derived CDR1 and CDR2 are MNHNY and SVGAGI (reference sequence). CDR3 length: 14 residues. V gave up 5 bases and J gave up 5 bases, with 15 bases separating them. The CDR3, as DNA: TGTGCCAGCAGTGACCGGGGATCAGGATATGGCTACACCTTC. Protein: CASSDRGSGYGYTF.

There are a few counts of this clone. This chain joins TRBV6-5 and TRBJ1-1; D may be TRBD1 (6 bases). This CDR3 is 15 amino acids long. Deletions cut 4 bases from V and 1 base from J, with 13 bases between. Looked up from germline, CDR1 is MNHEY and CDR2 is SVGAGI. The CDR3 DNA is TGTGCCAGCAGTTTACTTGGACAGAAGAACACTGAAGCTTTCTTT. This gives the protein CASSLLGQKNTEAFF.

This chain links TRBV4-2 with TRBJ2-3; perhaps TRBD2 as D (5 bases). Trimming cost V 0 bases and J 0 bases, with 10 bases left between them. Germline CDR1 LGHNA, CDR2 YNFKEQ. The CDR3 has 16 residues. The CDR3 DNA reads as TGTGCCAGCAGCCAAGATTCGAGAGGGAGCACAGATACGCAGTATTTT. Residues: CASSQDSRGSTDTQYF.

Details on this clone: The sample carries other DNA sequences with the same CDR3. The V gene is TRBV7-2, the J gene TRBJ1-5; D remains ambiguous. Trimming took off 4 bases at V and 2 bases at J, with 9 bases between the two ends. The germline CDR1 and CDR2 sequences are SGHTA and FQGNSA. The CDR3 length is 14 residues. This CDR3 is CASSSRGGNQPQHF. CDR3 sequence (DNA): TGTGCCAGCAGCTCCCGAGGAGGCAATCAGCCCCAGCATTTT.

The V call is TRBV2, the J call TRBJ2-5; 10 bases agree with TRBD1. TRBJ2-7 explains the end of the DNA better; the J call may be wrong. The CDR3 totals 14 residues. CDR1 and CDR2 (germline): SNHLY, FYNNEI. CDR3 in amino acids: CASSGTGGQGEQYF. CDR3 sequence (DNA): TGTGCCAGCAGTGGGACAGGGGGACAGGGCGAGCAGTACTTC.

The chain has TRBV5-1 and TRBJ2-5; TRBD2 aligns across 13 bases. J gave up 5 bases and V 0 bases, and 16 bases lay outside the gene matches. Germline V gives CDR1 SGHRS, CDR2 YFSETQ. CDR3 length equals 20 residues. DNA for the CDR3: TGCGCCAGCAGCTTGGGGCAGCGTGGACTAGCGGGAGATTTCGGGGAGACCCAGTACTTC. It specifies CASSLGQRGLAGDFGETQYF.

The chain employs TRBV6-5 and TRBJ2-5, with D maybe TRBD2 (5 bases). Germline lookup yields CDR1 MNHEY and CDR2 SVGAGI. This CDR3 spans 12 amino acids. V was pared by 7 bases and J by 7 bases, with 13 bases between. CDR3 residues: CASIGNYGTQYF. The CDR3 region has the DNA TGTGCCAGCATCGGGAACTATGGGACCCAGTACTTC.

The chain combines TRBV10-3 with TRBJ2-3; possible D gene TRBD1, 6 bases. V lost 0 bases and J 5 bases, leaving 6 bases between the germline ends. CDR1 is ENHRY and CDR2 is SYGVKD in the germline V gene. This CDR3 is 13 amino acids long. DNA of the CDR3: TGTGCCATCAGTGAGTCGACAGGAGATACGCAGTATTTT. This encodes CAISESTGDTQYF.

The rearrangement uses TRBV15 and TRBJ2-5, with 7 bases matching TRBD1. With 3 bases clipped from V and 2 bases from J, the junction kept 3 bases outside the gene matches. There are 14 residues in the CDR3. Germline-derived CDR1 and CDR2 are LNHNV and YYDKDF (reference sequence). CDR3 in DNA: TGTGCCACCAGCAGGGACAGGTGGCAAGAGACCCAGTACTTC. This translates into CATSRDRWQETQYF.

This chain links TRBV6-5 with TRBJ2-5, with D possibly matching TRBD1 (6 bases). The last part of the DNA fits TRBJ2-7 better; the J call may be wrong. CDR1 and CDR2 (germline): MNHEY, SVGAGI. This CDR3 region has 13 residues. The CDR3 DNA follows: TGTGCCAGCAGAAGGACAGAAAGCTACGAGCAGTACTTC. It codes for CASRRTESYEQYF.

This chain uses TRBV9 with TRBJ1-2; a weak D match, TRBD1 (5 bases). V was clipped by 3 bases and J by 3 bases, with 15 bases between them. From germline, CDR1 is SGDLS and CDR2 YYNGEE. There are 15 residues in the CDR3. The CDR3 reads CASSGLPPTDYGYTF. CDR3 coding DNA: TGTGCCAGCAGCGGCCTCCCTCCGACAGACTATGGCTACACCTTC.

The chain uses TRBV28 and TRBJ2-3; tentatively, D is TRBD2 (6 bases). V lost 7 bases and J lost 1, with 15 bases in between. This CDR3 spans 15 amino acids. Germline V CDR1 and CDR2: MDHEN, SYDVKM. The CDR3 bases are TGTGCCAGCACCTTGGACGGCGGGGGCACAGATACGCAGTATTTT. Protein product: CASTLDGGGTDTQYF.

CDR3 in DNA: TGTGCCAGCAGAGCTAACAGGGGGACCGCTAACTATGGCTACACCTTC. Its translation is CASRANRGTANYGYTF. This chain joins TRBV25-1 and TRBJ1-2; 8 positions match TRBD1. The CDR3 runs to 16 residues. Germline lookup yields CDR1 MGHDK and CDR2 SYGVNS. V lost 6 bases and J lost 0; bases outside the gene matches: 9.

V usage is TRBV7-9 and J usage is TRBJ2-1; D uncertain. The CDR3 sequence is 17 residues long. Germline V gives CDR1 SEHNR, CDR2 FQNEAQ (reference sequence). Trimming removed 5 bases at V and 1 base at J, with 18 bases between. The DNA for the CDR3 is TGTGCCAGCAGCACGAGGAGCTTACTACTTTCCTACAATGAGCAGTTCTTC. Protein sequence: CASSTRSLLLSYNEQFF. The entire variable domain, with the rest obtained from reference TRBV7-9 and TRBJ2-1, is as follows: DTGVSQNPRHKITKRGQNVTFRCDPISEHNRLYWYRQTLGQGPEFLTYFQNEAQLEKSRLLSDRFSAERPKGSFSTLEIQRTEQGDSAMYLCASSTRSLLLSYNEQFFGPGTRLTVL.

This clone came up a few times. The CDR3, as DNA: TGTGCCAGTAATCCAGGGGGCGCGGGTCATAAGTACACTGAAGCTTTCTTT. Translation gives CASNPGGAGHKYTEAFF. The V call is TRBV19, the J call TRBJ1-1; 8 bases align to TRBD1. Germline assignment: CDR1 LNHDA and CDR2 SQIVND (reference sequence). CDR3 length: 17 residues. The J segment lost 3 bases and the V segment lost 7 bases, leaving 16 bases of the junction unmatched. Full variable domain (outside the CDR3, taken from reference TRBV19 and TRBJ1-1): DGGITQSPKYLFRKEGQNVTLSCEQNLNHDAMYWYRQDPGQGLRLIYYSQIVNDFQKGDIAEGYSVSREKKESFPLTVTSAQKNPTAFYLCASNPGGAGHKYTEAFFGQGTRLTVV.

This clone was counted only a few times. This sample also contains other DNA sequences that code for the same CDR3. The chain links TRBV2 to TRBJ2-7; D may be TRBD1 or TRBD2 (5 bases each). The CDR3 runs to 12 residues. V gave up 8 bases and J gave up 3 bases, with 11 bases separating them. From germline, CDR1 is SNHLY and CDR2 FYNNEI. This chain's CDR3 is CASSGQGYEQYF. As DNA, the CDR3 is TGTGCCAGCTCGGGGCAGGGCTACGAGCAGTACTTC.

V usage is TRBV7-8 and J usage is TRBJ1-2; 9 positions match TRBD1. J gave up 4 bases and V 6 bases, and 9 bases lay outside the gene matches. Per germline, CDR1 SGHVS and CDR2 FQNEAQ. This CDR3 region has 15 residues. DNA of the CDR3: TGTGCCAGCAGACCACAAGGACAGGGGAGCTATGGCTACACCTTC. Encoded protein: CASRPQGQGSYGYTF.

This chain uses TRBV18 with TRBJ2-1; D is ambiguous. Trimming pared 6 bases from V and 3 bases from J, leaving 15 bases between. The length of the CDR3 is 15 residues. Germline loops: CDR1 KGHSH, CDR2 LQKENI. CDR3 amino acids: CASSRGVSYYNEQFF. CDR3 nucleotide sequence: TGTGCCAGCTCCCGAGGCGTCTCGTACTACAATGAGCAGTTCTTC.

The sample holds one count of this clone. The same CDR3 arises from other DNA sequences in this sample as well. The gene calls are TRBV7-9 and TRBJ1-2; unclear D gene. Germline values: CDR1 SEHNR, CDR2 FQNEAQ (reference sequence). The CDR3 length is 11 residues. V shed 5 bases and J shed 5 bases, with 6 bases lying between them. The CDR3 is CASSPGYGYTF. The CDR3 DNA follows: TGTGCCAGCAGCCCCGGTTATGGCTACACCTTC.

This sequence joins TRBV27 and TRBJ2-1; D is perhaps TRBD2 (6 bases). The V gene lost 5 bases and the J gene lost 2 bases, with 13 bases spanning the gap. The CDR3 has 15 amino acids. The germline CDR1 and CDR2 sequences are MNHEY and SMNVEV (reference sequence). CDR3 DNA: TGTGCCAGCAGTCCCATGGGGGAGGCCTACAATGAGCAGTTCTTC. It is translated as CASSPMGEAYNEQFF.

The chain joins TRBV28 to TRBJ2-3, with D possibly being TRBD1 (6 bases). In germline, CDR1 is MDHEN, CDR2 SYDVKM. V lost 6 bases and J lost 0, with 16 bases in between. This CDR3 region has 16 residues. DNA for the CDR3: TGTGCCAGCAGCCTACAGGGTATTGGGAGCACAGATACGCAGTATTTT. Its translation is CASSLQGIGSTDTQYF. Full variable domain (missing parts from reference TRBV28 and TRBJ2-3): DVKVTQSSRYLVKRTGEKVFLECVQDMDHENMFWYRQDPGLGLRLIYFSYDVKMKEKGDIPEGYSVSREKKERFSLILESASTNQTSMYLCASSLQGIGSTDTQYFGPGTRLTVL.

This clone was detected only once. The chain uses TRBV19 and TRBJ1-1, with a weak D call TRBD1 (6 bases). The CDR3 totals 15 residues. The ends were cut back, 1 base at V and 6 bases at J, with 15 bases in the middle. CDR1 is LNHDA and CDR2 is SQIVND in the germline V gene (reference sequence). Here the CDR3 DNA reads TGTGCCAGTAGTATAGTCCCCGCAGGGGACCCTGAAGCTTTCTTT. Its protein is CASSIVPAGDPEAFF.

The chain has TRBV29-1 and TRBJ2-1; weak D call: TRBD2 (5 bases). Germline V lookup: CDR1 SQVTM, CDR2 ANQGSEA. Trimming left V 7 bases short and J 8 bases short, with 9 bases between. This CDR3 has 10 amino acids. CDR3 protein: CSGMRDEQFF. DNA for the CDR3: TGCAGCGGGATGAGGGATGAGCAGTTCTTC.

This chain connects TRBV10-2 to TRBJ1-1; unclear D gene. V was pared by 3 bases and J by 1 base, with 12 bases between. The CDR3 extends over 15 amino acids. In germline, CDR1 is WSHSY, CDR2 SAAADI. The CDR3 nucleotides are TGCGCCAGCAGTGAACACCCTTGGAGGAACACTGAAGCTTTCTTT. Encoded protein: CASSEHPWRNTEAFF.

The gene calls are TRBV28 and TRBJ1-2, with D possibly TRBD1 on 5 matching bases. The germline V and J ends were trimmed by 4 bases and 3 bases, with 24 bases remaining between them. This CDR3 is 18 amino acids long. Germline assignment: CDR1 MDHEN and CDR2 SYDVKM. The CDR3 sequence is CASSSPGTQTLGDYGYTF. The DNA for the CDR3 is TGTGCCAGCAGTTCCCCAGGGACCCAGACCCTTGGGGACTATGGCTACACCTTC.